What follows are 28 T cell receptor beta chains derived from one specimen sequenced in a study of T cells after yellow fever vaccination. TCRdb called the 5' RACE reads again in MiXCR, with one record for every CDR3 protein. The sample includes under 350,000 distinct CDR3 sequences, 4.1% of them seen just once. Sequenced here: PBMCs, sampled 5 days after the yellow fever booster vaccination. The receptors here all came from a man in his late teens or twenties who received the YFV17D yellow fever vaccine.

J is TRBJ2-3 and V is TRBV5-1; no clear D gene. Trimming stripped 7 bases from V and 2 bases from J, with 11 bases between. Germline V gene sequence: CDR1 SGHRS, CDR2 YFSETQ. CDR3 length: 13 residues. CDR3 DNA sequence: TGCGCCAGCGGCCAGGAGTACACAGATACGCAGTATTTT. Amino acid sequence: CASGQEYTDTQYF.

This clonotype was observed many times. J is TRBJ1-2 and V is TRBV11-2, with 8 positions matching TRBD1. V shed 4 bases and J 7 bases; nucleotides not matched to a gene: 8. CDR3 size: 14 residues. The germline V gene has CDR1 SGHAT and CDR2 FQNNGV. CDR3 bases: TGTGCCAGCAGCTCCAACAGGGGGTACTCTGGCTACACCTTC. It is translated as CASSSNRGYSGYTF.

The genes are TRBV5-1 and TRBJ2-3; 7 bases are shared with TRBD2. The CDR3 is 13 residues long. Trimming removed 4 bases from V and 6 bases from J; junction bases left unmatched: 5. Germline V lookup: CDR1 SGHRS, CDR2 YFSETQ. CDR3 sequence reads: CASSPLGGDTQYF. DNA for the CDR3: TGCGCCAGCAGCCCGCTGGGGGGGGATACGCAGTATTTT. The full variable domain, rest sourced from reference TRBV5-1 and TRBJ2-3, is KAGVTQTPRYLIKTRGQQVTLSCSPISGHRSVSWYQQTPGQGLQFLFEYFSETQRNKGNFPGRFSGRQFSNSRSEMNVSTLELGDSALYLCASSPLGGDTQYFGPGTRLTVL.

In this sample, this clonotype turned up many times. The rearrangement joins TRBV6-2 or TRBV6-3 to TRBJ2-3; a weak D match, TRBD1 (6 bases). This CDR3 spans 16 amino acids. Trimming shortened V by 6 bases and J by 2 bases, and 18 bases separated the two germline ends. CDR1 and CDR2 from the germline V gene are MNHEY and SVGEGT. The CDR3 region has the DNA TGTGCCAGCAGAGACCTCCGGACAGCCTTCACAGATACGCAGTATTTT. Protein: CASRDLRTAFTDTQYF.

The chain carries TRBV12-3 or TRBV12-4 and TRBJ1-5; TRBD1 agrees at 7 bases. V shed 7 bases, J shed 7 bases, and the junction held 10 bases outside the gene matches. The CDR3 is 14 amino acids. CDR3: CASTSGEGAQPQHF. CDR3 bases: TGTGCCAGCACCTCGGGGGAGGGGGCACAGCCCCAGCATTTT.

Many counts were recorded for this clonotype. The chain uses TRBV5-1 and TRBJ2-2, with D possibly called TRBD1 or TRBD2 (5 bases each). The V gene's germline CDR1 is SGHRS and CDR2 YFSETQ. Trimming took 6 bases from V and 6 from J, leaving 9 bases between them. The CDR3 loop spans 12 amino acids. CDR3 sequence reads: CASMQGPGELFF. In DNA form, the CDR3 reads TGCGCCAGCATGCAGGGACCCGGGGAGCTGTTTTTT.

This clonotype has only a few counts. V usage is TRBV4-2 and J usage is TRBJ2-2; 8 nucleotides match TRBD2. The CDR3 contains 16 residues. Germline lookup yields CDR1 LGHNA and CDR2 YNFKEQ. V shed 2 bases, J shed 6 bases, and the junction held 8 bases outside the gene matches. CDR3 loop: CASSQQSGGLAGELFF. CDR3 DNA: TGTGCCAGCAGCCAACAGTCGGGGGGGCTGGCCGGGGAGCTGTTTTTT.

This clonotype occurred a few times. A much larger clone differs from this one at a single base, so this may be a read error. The chain recombines TRBV7-2 with TRBJ2-2; D gene unclear. The CDR3 totals 13 residues. Germline V gives CDR1 SGHTA, CDR2 FQGNSA. V was pared by 1 base and J by 3 bases, with 3 bases between. In DNA, the CDR3 is TGTGCCAGCAGCTTAGATCACACCGGGGAGCTGTTTTTT. Translation: CASSLDHTGELFF.

Worth noting for this clonotype: A much larger clone lies a single base off, so this may be a read error. The V call is TRBV11-3, the J call TRBJ2-3, with D perhaps matching TRBD1 (6 bases). Per germline, CDR1 SGHNT and CDR2 YENEEA. This CDR3 contains 13 residues. V lost 4 bases to trimming and J lost 2 bases, with 7 bases between them. The CDR3 reads CASSWDTTDTQYF. The DNA of the CDR3 is TGTGCCAGCAGCTGGGACACCACAGATACGCAGTATTTT.

This clonotype was counted a few times. The chain is built from TRBV7-2 and TRBJ2-2; D uncertain. The CDR3 extends over 13 amino acids. Trimming shortened V by 5 bases and J by 6 bases, and 10 bases separated the two germline ends. CDR1 and CDR2 (germline): SGHTA, FQGNSA. CDR3 DNA: TGTGCCAGCAGCAACTCGAGGCCCGGGGAGCTGTTTTTT. It codes for CASSNSRPGELFF. Combining the CDR3 with reference TRBV7-2 and TRBJ2-2 gives the whole variable domain GAGVSQSPSNKVTEKGKDVELRCDPISGHTALYWYRQSLGQGLEFLIYFQGNSAPDKSGLPSDRFSAERTGGSVSTLTIQRTQQEDSAVYLCASSNSRPGELFFGEGSRLTVL.

V usage is TRBV12-3 or TRBV12-4 and J usage is TRBJ2-7, with 10 bases matching TRBD1. The CDR3 is 17 residues long. V lost 0 bases, J lost 2 bases, and 7 bases stayed unmatched. The DNA of the CDR3 is TGTGCCAGCAGTTTAGCACCGCCCGGGACAGGGGCCTACGAGCAGTACTTC. Translating it yields CASSLAPPGTGAYEQYF.

This clonotype has ten or more counts. The chain links TRBV18 to TRBJ2-3, with D possibly being TRBD2 (5 bases). From germline, CDR1 is KGHSH and CDR2 LQKENI. The ends were cut back, 2 bases at V and 1 base at J, with 13 bases in the middle. This CDR3 has 16 residues. The CDR3 bases are TGTGCCAGCTCACCAATAGGCCCCGGGGGCACAGATACGCAGTATTTT. Encoded protein: CASSPIGPGGTDTQYF. The full variable domain, with the rest looked up from reference TRBV18 and TRBJ2-3, is NAGVMQNPRHLVRRRGQEARLRCSPMKGHSHVYWYRQLPEEGLKFMVYLQKENIIDESGMPKERFSAEFPKEGPSILRIQQVVRGDSAAYFCASSPIGPGGTDTQYFGPGTRLTVL.

This clonotype was counted between two and nine times. V is TRBV7-2 and J is TRBJ1-1; D possibly corresponds to TRBD1 (6 bases). Germline loops: CDR1 SGHTA, CDR2 FQGNSA. Trimming took off 5 bases at V and 8 bases at J, with 24 bases between the two ends. The CDR3 spans 16 residues. CDR3 region: CASSTRPSAGDSEAFF. The CDR3 region has the DNA TGTGCCAGCAGCACCCGACCTTCCGCAGGGGATTCAGAAGCTTTCTTT.

In this sample, this clonotype turned up a few times. The V call is TRBV15, the J call TRBJ2-1; D is uncertain. The germline V gene has CDR1 LNHNV and CDR2 YYDKDF (reference sequence). The CDR3 is 12 residues long. V was trimmed by 0 bases and J by 8 bases, leaving 5 bases between them. The CDR3 here is CATSRDWHEQFF. In nucleotides, the CDR3 is TGTGCCACCAGCAGAGATTGGCATGAGCAGTTCTTC.

In this sample, this clonotype turned up a few times. This sequence joins TRBV12-3 or TRBV12-4 and TRBJ2-5, with D perhaps TRBD2 (6 bases). This CDR3 region has 13 residues. Trimming removed 3 bases from V and 4 bases from J, with 9 bases in between. The CDR3 sequence is CASSFGGIETQYF. The DNA of the CDR3 is TGTGCCAGCAGTTTTGGAGGGATAGAGACCCAGTACTTC.

This clonotype occurred a few times. The chain recombines TRBV4-2 with TRBJ2-7, with D possibly being TRBD1 (7 bases). V lost 0 bases and J lost 6, with 18 bases in between. The CDR3 spans 16 residues. Per germline, CDR1 LGHNA and CDR2 YNFKEQ. CDR3 nucleotide sequence: TGTGCCAGCAGCCAAGATAAGAGACAGGGAGGATCCGAGCAGTACTTC. Its translation: CASSQDKRQGGSEQYF.

The table lists this clonotype with a few counts. This chain uses TRBV18 with TRBJ1-3; D ambiguous. Trimming pared 5 bases from V and 0 bases from J, leaving 11 bases between. Germline CDR1 and CDR2: KGHSH and LQKENI. The CDR3 is made up of 15 amino acids. The CDR3 region is CASSNPVLSGNTIYF. The CDR3 region has the DNA TGTGCCAGCTCAAATCCAGTTCTCTCTGGAAACACCATATATTTT.

The rearrangement links TRBV3-1 to TRBJ1-2; D is uncertain. This CDR3 is built from 16 residues. Germline-derived CDR1 and CDR2 are LGHDT and YNNKEL (reference sequence). The V end lost 4 bases, the J end lost 0 bases, and 15 bases lay between the germline ends. The CDR3 DNA sequence: TGTGCCAGCAGCCCCGGCGAGAGACGCACTAACTATGGCTACACCTTC. It translates to CASSPGERRTNYGYTF.

This clonotype showed up just a few times. V and J are TRBV5-4 and TRBJ1-4; 9 bases match TRBD1. This CDR3 contains 15 residues. V lost 4 bases and J lost 8; bases outside the gene matches: 9. Germline-derived CDR1 and CDR2 are SGHNT and YYREEE (reference sequence). CDR3 region: CASSLGGTGREKLFF. For the CDR3, the DNA is TGTGCCAGCAGCCTGGGGGGGACAGGGCGCGAAAAACTGTTTTTT.

This clonotype has at least ten counts. The rearrangement uses TRBV20-1 and TRBJ2-5, with D possibly TRBD1 on 5 matching bases. The CDR3 spans 12 residues. CDR1 and CDR2 from the germline V gene are DFQATT and SNEGSKA (reference sequence). V was clipped by 4 bases and J by 3 bases, with 9 bases between them. The CDR3 DNA is TGCAGTGCTATCGACAGAAAAGAGACCCAGTACTTC. It is translated as CSAIDRKETQYF.

The rearrangement links TRBV20-1 to TRBJ2-3; TRBD1 aligns across 7 bases. This CDR3 region has 16 residues. J was trimmed by 1 base and V by 1 base; bases with no gene match: 8. CDR1 and CDR2 (germline): DFQATT, SNEGSKA (reference sequence). CDR3 DNA sequence: TGCAGTGCTAGAGTAGGGGGCGACAGGGGCACAGATACGCAGTATTTT. Protein product: CSARVGGDRGTDTQYF.

This clonotype was counted between two and nine times. This chain links TRBV6-2 or TRBV6-3 with TRBJ1-1; tentative D call: TRBD1 (6 bases). This CDR3 contains 14 residues. Trimming removed 0 bases from V and 6 bases from J, with 11 bases in between. Germline lookup yields CDR1 MNHEY and CDR2 SVGEGT. The CDR3 region has the DNA TGTGCCAGCAGTTACTCGTGGGGGGCCGCTGAAGCTTTCTTT. This codes for CASSYSWGAAEAFF.

This clonotype was observed many times. The rearrangement joins TRBV7-3 to TRBJ2-3; either TRBD1 or TRBD2 may supply D (5 bases each). Germline-derived CDR1 and CDR2 are SGHTA and FQGTGA. The CDR3 extends over 13 amino acids. V shed 2 bases and J shed 6 bases, with 9 bases lying between them. CDR3 sequence reads: CASSLDGADTQYF. The DNA for the CDR3 is TGTGCCAGCAGCTTAGACGGGGCGGATACGCAGTATTTT.

The chain is built from TRBV7-9 and TRBJ2-7; no definite D call. Trimming pared 0 bases from V and 4 bases from J, leaving 10 bases between. The CDR3 is 14 residues long. Germline CDR1 SEHNR, CDR2 FQNEAQ (reference sequence). The CDR3 loop is CASSLANGGYEQYF. The CDR3 nucleotides are TGTGCCAGCAGCTTAGCGAACGGTGGTTACGAGCAGTACTTC.

The gene calls are TRBV12-3 or TRBV12-4 and TRBJ1-1; D may be TRBD1 (6 bases). This CDR3 has 15 residues. V lost 2 bases and J 1 base, leaving 11 bases between the germline ends. The CDR3 DNA reads as TGTGCCAGCAGTTTATACGGACAGCAGAACACTGAAGCTTTCTTT. Amino acid sequence: CASSLYGQQNTEAFF.

Many counts were recorded for this clonotype. The chain uses TRBV12-3 or TRBV12-4 and TRBJ1-2, with 8 positions matching TRBD1. The CDR3 extends over 15 amino acids. Germline trimming cut 3 bases from V and 4 bases from J; bases unmatched to any gene: 7. This chain's CDR3 is CASSFLDRVVYGYTF. For the CDR3, the DNA is TGTGCCAGCAGTTTTTTGGACAGGGTCGTCTATGGCTACACCTTC.

This clonotype was seen only a few times. The chain uses TRBV20-1 and TRBJ2-5, with a weak D call TRBD2 (7 bases). CDR1 and CDR2 (germline): DFQATT, SNEGSKA (reference sequence). V gave up 6 bases and J gave up 6 bases, with 17 bases separating them. The CDR3 loop spans 13 amino acids. Written as DNA, the CDR3 is TGCAGTGCCGAGGGGGGGGCGTCGAAGACCCAGTACTTC. Amino acid sequence: CSAEGGASKTQYF.

This clonotype has ten or more counts. The chain recombines TRBV6-5 with TRBJ1-1; TRBD1 agrees at 8 bases. Germline values: CDR1 MNHEY, CDR2 SVGAGI. The CDR3 sequence is 14 residues long. The V gene end was trimmed by 2 bases and the J gene end by 5 bases; junction bases not matched to a gene: 4. CDR3 in DNA: TGTGCCAGCAGTTACCACGGGACAGGAACTGAAGCTTTCTTT. Translation gives CASSYHGTGTEAFF.